This passage covers 16 T cell receptor beta chains from one sample sequenced in a study of T cell repertoires and leukemia-associated antigens. Each CDR3 protein is one row after TCRdb ran MiXCR on the 5' RACE reads. The sample lists around 12,000 distinct CDR3 sequences, 35% to 45% occurring once. Their cognate antigens are unknown. The sequencing input was CD3+ T cells sorted from blood and cultured. Every receptor here comes from a female donor in good health.

This clonotype is medium-sized in the sample. This rearrangement joins TRBV6-1 to TRBJ2-3; 7 nucleotides agree with TRBD1. This CDR3 is built from 14 residues. The V gene end was trimmed by 2 bases and the J gene end by 5 bases; junction bases not matched to a gene: 4. Germline V gene lookup returns CDR1 MNHNS and CDR2 SASEGT. The CDR3 DNA reads TGTGCCAGCAGTGAATCTTGGACAGGAGATACGCAGTATTTT. As protein: CASSESWTGDTQYF.

This clonotype has just a few counts. The V gene is TRBV4-3, the J gene TRBJ1-1; a possible D gene is TRBD1 (6 bases). Germline CDR1 is LGHNA and CDR2 is YSLEER. V was shortened by 8 bases and J by 4 bases, with 8 bases between the two germline ends. The CDR3 has 11 residues. This CDR3 reads CASGQSTEAFF. Written as DNA, the CDR3 is TGCGCCAGCGGACAGAGCACTGAAGCTTTCTTT.

The rearrangement joins TRBV5-1 to TRBJ2-1; D uncertain. The length of the CDR3 is 15 residues. Germline V lookup: CDR1 SGHRS, CDR2 YFSETQ. V shed 0 bases and J shed 3 bases, with 10 bases lying between them. The CDR3 reads CASSLEVGSYNEQFF. The CDR3 DNA is TGCGCCAGCAGCTTGGAGGTGGGAAGCTACAATGAGCAGTTCTTC.

This clonotype was recorded at least ten times. CDR3 in amino acids: CSARMGYGTGELFF. In nucleotides, the CDR3 is TGCAGTGCTAGGATGGGGTACGGCACCGGGGAGCTGTTTTTT. V usage is TRBV20-1 and J usage is TRBJ2-2; D is undetermined. Germline V gene lookup returns CDR1 DFQATT and CDR2 SNEGSKA (reference sequence). V shed 3 bases and J shed 4 bases, with 12 bases lying between them. This CDR3 is 14 amino acids long.

In its sample, this clonotype was seen once. Germline and junction disagree at one end, which may indicate a read error. The rearrangement links TRBV18 to TRBJ2-6; the D gene is possibly TRBD1 (6 bases). This CDR3 contains 15 residues. CDR1 KGHSH and CDR2 LQKENI come from the germline V gene. The CDR3 here is CASSPALSGANVLAF. DNA of the CDR3: TGTGCCAGCTCACCGGCATTATCAGGGGCCAACGTCCTGGCTTTC.

This clonotype was observed a few times. The chain recombines TRBV29-1 with TRBJ2-1; possible D gene TRBD1, 5 bases. V lost 3 bases, J lost 8 bases, and 14 bases lay in between. Germline-derived CDR1 and CDR2 are SQVTM and ANQGSEA. This CDR3 comprises 13 residues. This CDR3 is CSVDHMGLYEQFF. The CDR3 DNA sequence: TGCAGCGTTGATCATATGGGGCTGTATGAGCAGTTCTTC.

This clonotype has a handful of counts. The chain recombines TRBV5-1 with TRBJ2-1; 13 nucleotides match TRBD2. The trim removed 3 bases at V and 3 bases at J, leaving 3 bases unmatched. Germline assignment: CDR1 SGHRS and CDR2 YFSETQ. This CDR3 contains 16 residues. CDR3 sequence: CASSWGLAGIYNEQFF. Here the CDR3 DNA reads TGCGCCAGCAGCTGGGGACTAGCGGGGATCTACAATGAGCAGTTCTTC.

The chain uses TRBV5-1 and TRBJ2-1; no clear D gene. CDR1 is SGHRS, CDR2 YFSETQ, per germline. This CDR3 is 13 amino acids long. Trimming cost V 6 bases and J 3 bases, with 10 bases left between them. Here the CDR3 reads CASTRPGYNEQFF. The CDR3 nucleotides are TGCGCCAGCACAAGACCCGGCTACAATGAGCAGTTCTTC.

Worth noting for this clonotype: A read error may produce the germline difference seen at one junction end. The rearrangement uses TRBV20-1 and TRBJ2-1, with TRBD2 identical over 8 bases. Germline CDR1 reads DFQATT; CDR2 reads SNEGSKA (reference sequence). This CDR3 region has 13 residues. The CDR3 region is CSAPLAASNEQVF. CDR3 bases: TGCAGTGCTCCACTAGCGGCAAGCAATGAGCAGGTCTTC.

Comment on this clonotype: A much larger clone lies a single base off, so this may be a read error. The V call is TRBV7-3, the J call TRBJ1-2; unclear D gene. CDR1 SGHTA and CDR2 FQGTGA come from the germline V gene. The length of the CDR3 is 14 residues. The CDR3 loop is CTSSLGPRSYGYTF. The CDR3, as DNA: TGTACCAGCAGCTTAGGACCAAGGAGCTATGGCTACACCTTC.

This clonotype was detected only a few times. V usage is TRBV6-6 and J usage is TRBJ2-1; no clear D. This CDR3 comprises 10 residues. The germline gives CDR1 MNHNY, CDR2 SVGAGI (reference sequence). V gave up 8 bases and J gave up 10 bases, with 9 bases separating them. In DNA form, the CDR3 reads TGTGCCAGCGGGCTACAAGAGCAGTTCTTC. Its protein product is CASGLQEQFF.

Turning to this clonotype: Its ends do not fully match the called genes, so a read error is possible. V usage is TRBV4-3 and J usage is TRBJ2-6; the D gene could be TRBD1 or TRBD2 (6 bases each). The CDR3 extends over 18 amino acids. Germline lookup yields CDR1 LGHNA and CDR2 YSLEER. CDR3 amino acids: CASSHSGAGVSGANVPTF. For the CDR3, the DNA is TGCGCCAGCAGCCACTCGGGGGCCGGGGTCTCTGGGGCCAACGTCCCGACTTTC.

The chain joins TRBV7-3 to TRBJ2-3, with D unclear. Germline assignment: CDR1 SGHTA and CDR2 FQGTGA. Trimming pared 4 bases from V and 2 bases from J, leaving 10 bases between. The CDR3 consists of 14 residues. The CDR3: CASSSTGITDTQYF. DNA of the CDR3: TGTGCCAGCAGCTCGACCGGAATCACAGATACGCAGTATTTT.

The chain uses TRBV7-9 and TRBJ2-1, with 7 bases that match TRBD2. The CDR3 has 16 amino acids. Trimming removed 1 base from V and 9 bases from J; junction bases left unmatched: 12. Looked up from germline, CDR1 is SEHNR and CDR2 is FQNEAQ (reference sequence). DNA of the CDR3: TGTGCCAGCAGCTTAGGTCTAGCGGCCAAACCCTCTGAGCAGTTCTTC. This translates into CASSLGLAAKPSEQFF. Using reference TRBV7-9 and TRBJ2-1 for the parts outside the CDR3, the full variable domain is DTGVSQNPRHKITKRGQNVTFRCDPISEHNRLYWYRQTLGQGPEFLTYFQNEAQLEKSRLLSDRFSAERPKGSFSTLEIQRTEQGDSAMYLCASSLGLAAKPSEQFFGPGTRLTVL.

J is TRBJ2-3 and V is TRBV5-1; 7 bases match TRBD2. This CDR3 comprises 15 residues. From germline, CDR1 is SGHRS and CDR2 YFSETQ. V lost 4 bases, J lost 6 bases, and 11 bases stayed unmatched. DNA of the CDR3: TGCGCCAGCAGCACCGGGACTACCGTCTCCGATACGCAGTATTTT. This sequence encodes CASSTGTTVSDTQYF.

This clonotype was recorded many times. It is likely a read error, because the conserved phenylalanine at the end of the CDR3 is missing. V usage is TRBV6-4 and J usage is TRBJ2-4, with 11 nucleotides matching TRBD1. The CDR3 has 14 residues. The germline V gene encodes CDR1 MRHNA and CDR2 SNTAGT. The ends lost 4 bases at V and 9 bases at J; junction bases unmatched: 5. DNA for the CDR3: TGTGCCAGCAGTGCCTCCGGGACAGGGGGCATTCAGTACCTC. It is translated as CASSASGTGGIQYL.